Sequencing of this T cell receptor (beta chain) was carried out in a study of shared clonotypes between healthy human individuals. The wider study: Plates per donor: three CD4 naive, three CD4 memory, two CD8 naive, one CD8 memory.

Data came from immunoSEQ multiplex PCR; TCRdb stores just in-frame clones and leaves some out. Among about 1 million clones listed, about 75% were seen once. The CDR3 runs to 13 residues. Per germline, CDR1 MRHNA and CDR2 SNTAGT. Trimming stripped 11 bases from V and 7 bases from J, with 21 bases between. There were only Caucasian adults among the donors, and all lived in Nashville, Tennessee. CD4+ cells underwent separation, giving CD45RA+ naive and CD45RA-negative memory subsets. Study-wide results and limits: Only blood samples were collected, and tissue repertoires likely differ.

In regard to this clone: Antigen specificity is unknown.

This clonotype originated in a man aged 18 to 30 in good health. The chain combines TRBV6-4 with TRBJ2-7; D unclear. Material: memory CD4+ T cells sorted from blood. The subset was: CD45RA-negative fraction. The CDR3 loop reads CAARRLPTWEQYF. CDR3 bases: TGTGCCGCACGACGACTTCCAACTTGGGAGCAGTACTTC.